This TCR beta chain stems from a study of human T cells and chemical hapten exposure. Trimming removed 2 bases at V and 4 bases at J, with 6 bases between. This CDR3 comprises 13 residues. The germline V gene encodes CDR1 SGHTA and CDR2 FQGNSA. TCRdb re-derived calls from the 5' RACE reads in MiXCR, one entry per CDR3 protein. In the table there are over 70,000 distinct CDR3 sequences, roughly 15% of which are singletons. Total RNA extraction was carried out from unfractionated whole blood. The receptor's source is a female donor in good health. The V gene is TRBV7-2, the J gene TRBJ1-5; no clear D. The CDR3 DNA reads TGTGCCAGCAGCTTAACAGAAAATCAGCCCCAGCATTTT. It translates to CASSLTENQPQHF.